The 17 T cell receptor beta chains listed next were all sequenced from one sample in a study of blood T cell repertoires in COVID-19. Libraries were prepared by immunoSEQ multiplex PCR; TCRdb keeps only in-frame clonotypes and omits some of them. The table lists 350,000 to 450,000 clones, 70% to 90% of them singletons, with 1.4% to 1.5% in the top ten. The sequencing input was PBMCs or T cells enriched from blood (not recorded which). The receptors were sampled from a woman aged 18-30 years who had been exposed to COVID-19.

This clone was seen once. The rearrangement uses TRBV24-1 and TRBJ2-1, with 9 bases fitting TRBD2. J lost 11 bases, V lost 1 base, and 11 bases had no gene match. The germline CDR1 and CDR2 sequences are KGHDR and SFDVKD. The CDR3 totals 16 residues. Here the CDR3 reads CATSDFSSGELRKQFF. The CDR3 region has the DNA TGTGCCACCAGTGATTTCTCTAGCGGGGAACTTAGAAAGCAGTTCTTC.

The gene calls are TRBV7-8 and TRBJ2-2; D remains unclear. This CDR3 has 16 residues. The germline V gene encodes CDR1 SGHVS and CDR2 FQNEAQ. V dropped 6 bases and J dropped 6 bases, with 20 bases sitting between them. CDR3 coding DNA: TGTGCCAGCAGTCTAATGGGTTGGGCCTCGGCCGGGGAGCTGTTTTTT. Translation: CASSLMGWASAGELFF.

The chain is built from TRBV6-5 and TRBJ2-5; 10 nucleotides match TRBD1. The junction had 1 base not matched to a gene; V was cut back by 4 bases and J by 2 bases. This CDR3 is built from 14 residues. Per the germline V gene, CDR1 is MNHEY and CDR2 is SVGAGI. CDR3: CASSWDRGQETQYF. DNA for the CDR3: TGTGCCAGCAGTTGGGACAGGGGACAAGAGACCCAGTACTTC.

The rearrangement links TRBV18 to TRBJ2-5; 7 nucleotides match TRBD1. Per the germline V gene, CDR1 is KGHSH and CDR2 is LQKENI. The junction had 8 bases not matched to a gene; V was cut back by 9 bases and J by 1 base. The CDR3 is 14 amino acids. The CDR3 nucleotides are TGTGCCAGTAATATACAGGGGCCCCAAGAGACCCAGTACTTC. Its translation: CASNIQGPQETQYF. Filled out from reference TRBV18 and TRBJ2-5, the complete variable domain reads NAGVMQNPRHLVRRRGQEARLRCSPMKGHSHVYWYRQLPEEGLKFMVYLQKENIIDESGMPKERFSAEFPKEGPSILRIQQVVRGDSAAYFCASNIQGPQETQYFGPGTRLLVL.

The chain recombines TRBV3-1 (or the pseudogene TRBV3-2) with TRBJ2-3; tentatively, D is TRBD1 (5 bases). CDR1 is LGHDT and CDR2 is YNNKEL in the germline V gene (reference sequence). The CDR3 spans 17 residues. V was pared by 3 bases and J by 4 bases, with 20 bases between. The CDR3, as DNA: TGTGCCAGCAGCCACTACATACTACCCCAGGGCTCAGATACGCAGTATTTT. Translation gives CASSHYILPQGSDTQYF.

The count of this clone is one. CDR3 residues: CASSVASQETQYF. The CDR3 bases are TGTGCCAGCAGCGTAGCGAGCCAAGAGACCCAGTACTTC. The chain combines TRBV9 with TRBJ2-5; D uncertain. This CDR3 region has 13 residues. Per the germline V gene, CDR1 is SGDLS and CDR2 is YYNGEE. Trimming removed 0 bases from V and 1 base from J, with 4 bases in between.

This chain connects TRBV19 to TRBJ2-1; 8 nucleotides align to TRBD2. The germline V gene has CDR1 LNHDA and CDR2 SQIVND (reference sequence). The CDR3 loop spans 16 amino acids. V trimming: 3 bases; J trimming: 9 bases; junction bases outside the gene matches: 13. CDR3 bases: TGTGCCAGTAGTATTCTCTCAGCGGGAGCACTTAGTGAGCAGTTCTTC. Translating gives CASSILSAGALSEQFF. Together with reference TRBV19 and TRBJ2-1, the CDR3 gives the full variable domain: DGGITQSPKYLFRKEGQNVTLSCEQNLNHDAMYWYRQDPGQGLRLIYYSQIVNDFQKGDIAEGYSVSREKKESFPLTVTSAQKNPTAFYLCASSILSAGALSEQFFGPGTRLTVL.

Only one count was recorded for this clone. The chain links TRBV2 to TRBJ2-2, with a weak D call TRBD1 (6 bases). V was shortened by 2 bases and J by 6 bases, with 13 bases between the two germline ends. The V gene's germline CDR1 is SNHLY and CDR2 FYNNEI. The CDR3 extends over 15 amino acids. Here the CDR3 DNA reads TGTGCCAGCAGTGAACCACAGGGAATCTCCGGGGAGCTGTTTTTT. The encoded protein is CASSEPQGISGELFF.

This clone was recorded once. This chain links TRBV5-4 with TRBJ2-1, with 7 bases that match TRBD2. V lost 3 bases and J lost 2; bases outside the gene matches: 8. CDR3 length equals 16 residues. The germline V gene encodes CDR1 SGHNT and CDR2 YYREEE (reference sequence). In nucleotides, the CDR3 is TGTGCCAGCAGCTCCACCGAGCGGGGCACCTACAATGAGCAGTTCTTC. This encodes CASSSTERGTYNEQFF.

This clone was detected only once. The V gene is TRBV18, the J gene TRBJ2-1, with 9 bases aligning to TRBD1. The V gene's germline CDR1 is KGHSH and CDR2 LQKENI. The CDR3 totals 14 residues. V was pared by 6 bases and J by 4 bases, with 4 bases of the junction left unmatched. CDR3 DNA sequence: TGTGCCAGCTCTCGGACAGGGGTGTACAATGAGCAGTTCTTC. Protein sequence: CASSRTGVYNEQFF.

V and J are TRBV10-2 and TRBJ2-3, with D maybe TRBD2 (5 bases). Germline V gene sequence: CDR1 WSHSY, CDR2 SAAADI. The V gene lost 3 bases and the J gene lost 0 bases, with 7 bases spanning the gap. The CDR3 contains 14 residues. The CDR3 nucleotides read TGCGCCAGCAGTGACAGCGGTAGCACAGATACGCAGTATTTT. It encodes CASSDSGSTDTQYF.

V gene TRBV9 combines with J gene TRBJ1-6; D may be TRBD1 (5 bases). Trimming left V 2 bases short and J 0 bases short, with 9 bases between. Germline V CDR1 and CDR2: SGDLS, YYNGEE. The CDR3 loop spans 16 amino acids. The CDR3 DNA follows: TGTGCCAGCAGCGTGACAGATAACTCCTATAATTCACCCCTCCACTTT. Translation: CASSVTDNSYNSPLHF.

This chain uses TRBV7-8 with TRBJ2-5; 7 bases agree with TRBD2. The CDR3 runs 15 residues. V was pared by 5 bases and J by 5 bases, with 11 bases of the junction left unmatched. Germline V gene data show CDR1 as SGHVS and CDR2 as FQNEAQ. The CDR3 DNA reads TGTGCCAGCAGCAAGTGGGGGGAGGGCGGCGAGACCCAGTACTTC. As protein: CASSKWGEGGETQYF.

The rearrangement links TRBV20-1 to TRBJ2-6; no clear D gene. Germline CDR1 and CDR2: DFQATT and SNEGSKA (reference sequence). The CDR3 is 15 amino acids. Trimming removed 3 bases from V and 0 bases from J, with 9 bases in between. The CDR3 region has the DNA TGCAGTGCTAGTGGCAGGTTCTCTGGGGCCAACGTCCTGACTTTC. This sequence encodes CSASGRFSGANVLTF.

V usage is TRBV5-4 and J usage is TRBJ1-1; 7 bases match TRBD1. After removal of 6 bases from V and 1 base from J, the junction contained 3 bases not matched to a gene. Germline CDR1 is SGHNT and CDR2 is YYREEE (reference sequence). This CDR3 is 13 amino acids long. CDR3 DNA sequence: TGTGCCAGCACCCGGACAGGGAACACTGAAGCTTTCTTT. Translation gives CASTRTGNTEAFF.

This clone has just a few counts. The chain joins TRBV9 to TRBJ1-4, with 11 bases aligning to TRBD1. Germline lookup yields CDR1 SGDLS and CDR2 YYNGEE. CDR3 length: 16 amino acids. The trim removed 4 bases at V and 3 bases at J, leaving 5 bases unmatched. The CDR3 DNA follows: TGTGCCAGCAGCCTGGACAGGGGGCCGGCTAATGAAAAACTGTTTTTT. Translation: CASSLDRGPANEKLFF. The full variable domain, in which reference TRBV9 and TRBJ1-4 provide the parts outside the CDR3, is DSGVTQTPKHLITATGQRVTLRCSPRSGDLSVYWYQQSLDQGLQFLIQYYNGEERAKGNILERFSAQQFPDLHSELNLSSLELGDSALYFCASSLDRGPANEKLFFGSGTQLSVL.

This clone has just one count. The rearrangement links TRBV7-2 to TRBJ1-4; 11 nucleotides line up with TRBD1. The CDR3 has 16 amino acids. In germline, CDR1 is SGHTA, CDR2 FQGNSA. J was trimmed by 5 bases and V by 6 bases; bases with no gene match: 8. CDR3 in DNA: TGTGCCAGCAGTTGGACAGGGGGCCGCGGAAATGAAAAACTGTTTTTT. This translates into CASSWTGGRGNEKLFF.